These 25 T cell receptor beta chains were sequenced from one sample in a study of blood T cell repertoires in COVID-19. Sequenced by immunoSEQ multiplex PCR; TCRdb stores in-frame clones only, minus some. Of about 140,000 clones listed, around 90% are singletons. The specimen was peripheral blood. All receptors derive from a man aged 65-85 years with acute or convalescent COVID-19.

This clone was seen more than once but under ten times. The CDR3 DNA is TGTGCCAGCAGCCCAAGCGGGAGAATCGAGCAGTACTTC. The encoded protein is CASSPSGRIEQYF. V gene TRBV7-2 combines with J gene TRBJ2-7; 8 positions agree with TRBD2. V was clipped by 5 bases and J by 6 bases; unmatched bases: 6. The CDR3 contains 13 residues. The V gene's germline CDR1 is SGHTA and CDR2 FQGNSA. Using reference TRBV7-2 and TRBJ2-7 for the parts outside the CDR3, the full variable domain is GAGVSQSPSNKVTEKGKDVELRCDPISGHTALYWYRQSLGQGLEFLIYFQGNSAPDKSGLPSDRFSAERTGGSVSTLTIQRTQQEDSAVYLCASSPSGRIEQYFGPGTRLTVT.

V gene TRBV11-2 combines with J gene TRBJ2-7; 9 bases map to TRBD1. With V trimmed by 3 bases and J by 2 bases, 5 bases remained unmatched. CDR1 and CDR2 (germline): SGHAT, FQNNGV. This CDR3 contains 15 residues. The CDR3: CASSFTGGKAYEQYF. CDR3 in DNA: TGTGCCAGCAGCTTTACAGGGGGCAAGGCCTACGAGCAGTACTTC.

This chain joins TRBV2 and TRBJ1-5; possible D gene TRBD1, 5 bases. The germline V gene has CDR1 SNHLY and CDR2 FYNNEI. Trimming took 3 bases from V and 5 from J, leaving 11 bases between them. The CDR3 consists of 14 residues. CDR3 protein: CASSELGLYQPQHF. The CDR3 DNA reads TGTGCCAGCAGTGAGCTGGGACTCTATCAGCCCCAGCATTTT.

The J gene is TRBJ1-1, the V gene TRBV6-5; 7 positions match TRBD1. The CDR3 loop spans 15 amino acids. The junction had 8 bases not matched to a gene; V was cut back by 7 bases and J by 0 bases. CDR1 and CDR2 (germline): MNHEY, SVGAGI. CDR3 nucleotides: TGTGCCAGCAAGAGGGACAGAACTATGAACACTGAAGCTTTCTTT. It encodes CASKRDRTMNTEAFF.

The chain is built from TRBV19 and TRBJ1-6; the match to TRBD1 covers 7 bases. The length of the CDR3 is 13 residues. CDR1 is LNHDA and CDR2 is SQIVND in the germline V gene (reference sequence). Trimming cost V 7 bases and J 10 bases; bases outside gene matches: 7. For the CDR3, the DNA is TGTGCCAGTAAGGGGGCCAGGAGCTCACCCCTCCACTTT. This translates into CASKGARSSPLHF.

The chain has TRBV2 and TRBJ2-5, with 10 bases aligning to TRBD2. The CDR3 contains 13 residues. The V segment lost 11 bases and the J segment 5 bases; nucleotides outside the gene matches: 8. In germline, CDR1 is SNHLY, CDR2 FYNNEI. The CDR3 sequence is CASGSGRAETQYF. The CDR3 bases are TGTGCCTCCGGGAGCGGGAGGGCGGAGACCCAGTACTTC.

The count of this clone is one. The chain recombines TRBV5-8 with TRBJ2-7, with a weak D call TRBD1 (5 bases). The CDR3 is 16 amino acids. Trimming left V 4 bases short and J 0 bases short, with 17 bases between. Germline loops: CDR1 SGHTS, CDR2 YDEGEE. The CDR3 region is CASSRRQTISSYEQYF. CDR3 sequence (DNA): TGTGCCAGCAGCAGACGACAGACCATAAGCTCCTACGAGCAGTACTTC.

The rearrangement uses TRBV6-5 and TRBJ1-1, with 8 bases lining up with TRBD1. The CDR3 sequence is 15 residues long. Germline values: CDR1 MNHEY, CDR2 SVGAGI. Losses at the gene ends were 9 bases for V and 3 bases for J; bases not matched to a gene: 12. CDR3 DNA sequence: TGTGCCAGTTCTAGACAGGGGCTAGGATACACTGAAGCTTTCTTT. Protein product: CASSRQGLGYTEAFF.

DNA for the CDR3: TGTGCCAGCCGTAACAGACGCTCCTATAATTCACCCCTCCACTTT. Translation gives CASRNRRSYNSPLHF. The V and J genes are TRBV19 and TRBJ1-6; D is unresolved. CDR1 LNHDA and CDR2 SQIVND come from the germline V gene (reference sequence). Trimming took off 9 bases at V and 0 bases at J, with 12 bases between the two ends. The CDR3 has 15 amino acids.

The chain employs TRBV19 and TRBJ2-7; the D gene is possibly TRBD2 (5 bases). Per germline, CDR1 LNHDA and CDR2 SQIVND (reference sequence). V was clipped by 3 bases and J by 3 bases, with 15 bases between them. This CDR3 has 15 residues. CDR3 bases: TGTGCCAGTAGTATTAACGGGGTTGAGCACTACGAGCAGTACTTC. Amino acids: CASSINGVEHYEQYF.

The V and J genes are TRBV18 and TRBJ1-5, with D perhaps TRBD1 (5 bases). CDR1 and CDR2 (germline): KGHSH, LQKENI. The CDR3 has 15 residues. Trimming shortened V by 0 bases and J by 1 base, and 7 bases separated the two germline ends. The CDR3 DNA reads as TGTGCCAGCTCACCACCTCAGGGAAGCAATCAGCCCCAGCATTTT. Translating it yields CASSPPQGSNQPQHF.

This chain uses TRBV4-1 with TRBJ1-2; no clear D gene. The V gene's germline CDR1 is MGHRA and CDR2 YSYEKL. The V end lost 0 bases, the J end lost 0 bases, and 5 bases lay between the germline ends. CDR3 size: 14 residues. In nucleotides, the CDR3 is TGCGCCAGCAGCCAAGATACGGCTAACTATGGCTACACCTTC. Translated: CASSQDTANYGYTF.

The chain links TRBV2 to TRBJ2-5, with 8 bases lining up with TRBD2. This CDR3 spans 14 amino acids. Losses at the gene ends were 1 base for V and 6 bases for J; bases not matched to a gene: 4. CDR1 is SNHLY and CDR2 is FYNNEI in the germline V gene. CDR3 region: CASSEGPSGQTQYF. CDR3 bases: TGTGCCAGCAGTGAAGGACCTAGCGGGCAGACCCAGTACTTC.

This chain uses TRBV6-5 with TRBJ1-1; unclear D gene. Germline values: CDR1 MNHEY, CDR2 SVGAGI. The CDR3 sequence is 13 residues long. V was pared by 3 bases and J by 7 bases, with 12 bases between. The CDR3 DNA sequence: TGTGCCAGCAGTTATCGGCTCCCGGGTGAAGCTTTCTTT. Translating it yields CASSYRLPGEAFF.

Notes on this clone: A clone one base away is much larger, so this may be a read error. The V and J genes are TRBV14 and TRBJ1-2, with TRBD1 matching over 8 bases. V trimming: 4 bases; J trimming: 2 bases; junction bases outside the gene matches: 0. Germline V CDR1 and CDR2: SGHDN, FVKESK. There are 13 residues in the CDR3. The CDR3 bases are TGTGCCAGCAGCCGGGACAGGAACTATGGCTACACCTTC. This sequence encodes CASSRDRNYGYTF.

CDR3 sequence (DNA): TGTGCCAGCTCGGTCTCGGGACTAGCGGGAGGGCAAAGGGATGAGCAGTTCTTC. This encodes CASSVSGLAGGQRDEQFF. The chain joins TRBV3-1 (or the pseudogene TRBV3-2) to TRBJ2-1; TRBD2 agrees at 16 bases. Germline V gene lookup returns CDR1 LGHDT and CDR2 YNNKEL (reference sequence). After removal of 8 bases from V and 8 bases from J, the junction contained 15 bases not matched to a gene. The CDR3 contains 18 residues.

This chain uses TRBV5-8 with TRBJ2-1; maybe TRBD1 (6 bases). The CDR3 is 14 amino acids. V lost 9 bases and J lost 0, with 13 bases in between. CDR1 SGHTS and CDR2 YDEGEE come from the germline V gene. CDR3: CAIARGRSYNEQFF. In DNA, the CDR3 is TGTGCCATCGCCAGGGGTCGCTCCTACAATGAGCAGTTCTTC.

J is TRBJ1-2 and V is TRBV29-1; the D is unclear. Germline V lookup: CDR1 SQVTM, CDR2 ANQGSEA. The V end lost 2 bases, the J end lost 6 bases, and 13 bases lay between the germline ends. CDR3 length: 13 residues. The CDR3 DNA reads TGCAGCGTTGAAAACCGGGGATACGATGGCTACACCTTC. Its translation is CSVENRGYDGYTF.

The CDR3 here is CASSQTTPGGEDEQYF. CDR3 sequence (DNA): TGCGCCAGCAGCCAAACAACTCCGGGGGGTGAGGACGAGCAGTACTTC. V gene TRBV4-1 combines with J gene TRBJ2-7; 7 positions agree with TRBD2. CDR3 length: 16 amino acids. CDR1 and CDR2 (germline): MGHRA, YSYEKL. Trimming took 2 bases from V and 5 from J; bases not matched to a gene: 12.

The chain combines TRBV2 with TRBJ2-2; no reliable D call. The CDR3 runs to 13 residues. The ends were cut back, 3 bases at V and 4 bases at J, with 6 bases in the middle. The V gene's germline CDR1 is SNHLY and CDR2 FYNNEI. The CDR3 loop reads CASSDRLTGELFF. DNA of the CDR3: TGTGCCAGCAGTGACCGACTCACCGGGGAGCTGTTTTTT.

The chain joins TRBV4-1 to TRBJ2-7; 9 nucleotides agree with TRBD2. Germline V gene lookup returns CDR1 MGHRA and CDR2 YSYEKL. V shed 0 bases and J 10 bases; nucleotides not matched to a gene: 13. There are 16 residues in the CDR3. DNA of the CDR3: TGCGCCAGCAGCCAAGATCCGGCTAGCGGGGTCCTAGGACAGTACTTC. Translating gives CASSQDPASGVLGQYF.

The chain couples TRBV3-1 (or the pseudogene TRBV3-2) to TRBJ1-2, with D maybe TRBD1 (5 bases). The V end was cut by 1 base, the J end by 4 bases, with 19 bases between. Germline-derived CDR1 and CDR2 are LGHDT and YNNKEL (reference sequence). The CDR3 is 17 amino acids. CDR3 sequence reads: CASSQVSAGVEAYGYTF. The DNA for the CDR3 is TGTGCCAGCAGCCAAGTTAGCGCGGGGGTCGAAGCCTATGGCTACACCTTC.

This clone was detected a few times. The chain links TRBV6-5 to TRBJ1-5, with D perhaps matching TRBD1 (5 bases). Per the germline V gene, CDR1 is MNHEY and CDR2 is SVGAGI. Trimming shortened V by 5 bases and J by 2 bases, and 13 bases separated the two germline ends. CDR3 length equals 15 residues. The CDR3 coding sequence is TGTGCCAGCAGTCATGGGGCTATGGGCAATCAGCCCCAGCATTTT. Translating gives CASSHGAMGNQPQHF.

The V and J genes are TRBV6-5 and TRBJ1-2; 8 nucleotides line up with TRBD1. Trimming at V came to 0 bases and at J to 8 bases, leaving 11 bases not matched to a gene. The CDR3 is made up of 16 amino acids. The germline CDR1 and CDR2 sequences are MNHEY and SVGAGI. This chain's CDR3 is CASSYSTGGDLGGYTF. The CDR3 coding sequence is TGTGCCAGCAGTTACTCCACAGGGGGGGACCTCGGCGGCTACACCTTC.

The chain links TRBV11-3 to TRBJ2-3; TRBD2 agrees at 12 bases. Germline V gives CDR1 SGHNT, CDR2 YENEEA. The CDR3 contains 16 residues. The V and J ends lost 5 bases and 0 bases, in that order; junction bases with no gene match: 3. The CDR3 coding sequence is TGTGCCAGCAGCCGGGGACTAGCGGGTAGCACAGATACGCAGTATTTT. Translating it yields CASSRGLAGSTDTQYF.